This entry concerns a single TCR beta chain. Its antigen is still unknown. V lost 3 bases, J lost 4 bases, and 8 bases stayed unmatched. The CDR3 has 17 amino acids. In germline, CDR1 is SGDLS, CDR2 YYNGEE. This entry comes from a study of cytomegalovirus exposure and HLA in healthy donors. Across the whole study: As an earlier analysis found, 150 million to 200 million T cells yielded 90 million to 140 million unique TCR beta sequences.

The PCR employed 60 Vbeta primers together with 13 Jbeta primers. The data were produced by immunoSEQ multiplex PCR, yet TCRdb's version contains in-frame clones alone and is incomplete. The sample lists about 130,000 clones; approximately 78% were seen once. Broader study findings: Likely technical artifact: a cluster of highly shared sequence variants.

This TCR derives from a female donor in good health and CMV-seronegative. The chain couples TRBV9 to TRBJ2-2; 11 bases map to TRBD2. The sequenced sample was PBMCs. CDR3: CASSASGTSGFTGELFF. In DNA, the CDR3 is TGTGCCAGCAGCGCCTCCGGGACTAGCGGTTTCACCGGGGAGCTGTTTTTT.